This TCR beta chain derives from a study of PD-L1 blockade in urothelial cancer. The time point was: peripheral blood 6 weeks after treatment start. The germline V gene encodes CDR1 SEHNR and CDR2 FQNEAQ (reference sequence). The CDR3 covers 13 residues. V trimming: 5 bases; J trimming: 8 bases; junction bases outside the gene matches: 6. TCRdb's copy holds only in-frame clones and misses some; the assay was immunoSEQ multiplex PCR. Of around 100,000 clones listed, 91% are singletons. This clonotype originated in a man in his sixties with urothelial cancer. Here the sequenced sample was PBMCs, taken around atezolizumab (anti-PD-L1) treatment. The chain uses TRBV7-9 and TRBJ2-1, with 7 bases identical to TRBD1. CDR3 sequence reads: CASSHGQDDEQFF. The CDR3 DNA sequence: TGTGCCAGCAGCCACGGACAGGACGATGAGCAGTTCTTC.